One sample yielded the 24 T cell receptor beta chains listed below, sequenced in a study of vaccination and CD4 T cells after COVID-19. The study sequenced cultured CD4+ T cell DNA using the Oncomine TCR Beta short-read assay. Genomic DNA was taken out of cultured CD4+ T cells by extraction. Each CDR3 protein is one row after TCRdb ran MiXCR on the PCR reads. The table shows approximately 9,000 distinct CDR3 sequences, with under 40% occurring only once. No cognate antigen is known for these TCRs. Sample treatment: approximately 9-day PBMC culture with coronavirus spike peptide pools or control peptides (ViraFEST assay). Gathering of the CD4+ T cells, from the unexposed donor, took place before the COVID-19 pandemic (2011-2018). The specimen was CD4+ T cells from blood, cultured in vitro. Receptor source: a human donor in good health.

Here the CDR3 reads CASSPGQGVQTQYF. The CDR3 bases are TGTGCCAGCAGCCCGGGACAAGGGGTGCAGACCCAGTACTTC. The chain is built from TRBV28 and TRBJ2-5; D possibly corresponds to TRBD1 (6 bases). This CDR3 spans 14 amino acids. Germline values: CDR1 MDHEN, CDR2 SYDVKM. Trimming took 6 bases from V and 6 from J, leaving 17 bases between them.

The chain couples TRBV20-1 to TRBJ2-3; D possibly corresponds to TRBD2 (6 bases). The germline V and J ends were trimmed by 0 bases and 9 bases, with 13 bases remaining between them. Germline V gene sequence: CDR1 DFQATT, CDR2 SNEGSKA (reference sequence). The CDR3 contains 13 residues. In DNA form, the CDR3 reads TGCAGTGCTAGAGATACCGGGGGTGCGACGCAGTATTTT. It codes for CSARDTGGATQYF.

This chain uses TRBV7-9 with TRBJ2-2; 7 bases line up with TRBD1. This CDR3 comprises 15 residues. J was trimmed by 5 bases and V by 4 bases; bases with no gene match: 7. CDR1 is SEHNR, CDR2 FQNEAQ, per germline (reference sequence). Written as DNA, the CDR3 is TGTGCCAGCAGCTCGTGGACAGGACCTACCGGGGAGCTGTTTTTT. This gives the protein CASSSWTGPTGELFF.

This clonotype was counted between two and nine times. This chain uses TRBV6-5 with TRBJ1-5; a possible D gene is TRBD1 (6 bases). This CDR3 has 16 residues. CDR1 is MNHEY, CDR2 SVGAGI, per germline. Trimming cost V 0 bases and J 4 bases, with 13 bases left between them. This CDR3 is CASSYSRWGTNQPQHF. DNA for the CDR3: TGTGCCAGCAGTTACTCCAGGTGGGGGACAAATCAGCCCCAGCATTTT.

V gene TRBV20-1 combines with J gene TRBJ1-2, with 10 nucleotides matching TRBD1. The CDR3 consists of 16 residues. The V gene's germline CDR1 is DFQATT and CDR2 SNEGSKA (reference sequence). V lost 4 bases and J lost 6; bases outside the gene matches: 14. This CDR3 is CSANVDRGLRRDGYTF. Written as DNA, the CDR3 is TGCAGTGCTAATGTGGACAGGGGGTTAAGAAGGGATGGCTACACCTTC.

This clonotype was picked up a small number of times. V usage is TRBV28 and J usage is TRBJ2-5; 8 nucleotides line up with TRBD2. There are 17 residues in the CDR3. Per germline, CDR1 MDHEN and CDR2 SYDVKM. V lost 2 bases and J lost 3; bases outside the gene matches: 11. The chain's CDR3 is CASSLPGGNSGKETQYF. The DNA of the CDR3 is TGTGCCAGCAGTTTACCGGGAGGGAACAGCGGGAAAGAGACCCAGTACTTC.

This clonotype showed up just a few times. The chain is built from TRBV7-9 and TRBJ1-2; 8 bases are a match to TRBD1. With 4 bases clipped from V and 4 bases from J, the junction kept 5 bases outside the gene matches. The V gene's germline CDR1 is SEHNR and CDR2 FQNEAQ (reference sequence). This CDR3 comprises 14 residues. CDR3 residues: CASSSGTGSYGYTF. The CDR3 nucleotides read TGTGCCAGCAGCTCCGGGACAGGTTCCTATGGCTACACCTTC.

The CDR3 here is CATIRGGPGELFF. The CDR3 DNA reads as TGTGCCACTATCAGGGGGGGGCCCGGGGAGCTGTTTTTT. The V gene is TRBV28, the J gene TRBJ2-2; D may be TRBD1 or TRBD2 (7 bases each). The V end was cut by 10 bases, the J end by 6 bases, with 15 bases between. CDR3 length: 13 amino acids. Germline CDR1 and CDR2: MDHEN and SYDVKM. The whole variable domain, remainder taken from reference TRBV28 and TRBJ2-2, is DVKVTQSSRYLVKRTGEKVFLECVQDMDHENMFWYRQDPGLGLRLIYFSYDVKMKEKGDIPEGYSVSREKKERFSLILESASTNQTSMYLCATIRGGPGELFFGEGSRLTVL.

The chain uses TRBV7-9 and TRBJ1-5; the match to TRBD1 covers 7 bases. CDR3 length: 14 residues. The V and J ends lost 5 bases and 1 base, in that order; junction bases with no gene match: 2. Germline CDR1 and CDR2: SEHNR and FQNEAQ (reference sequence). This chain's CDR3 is CASSQDRSNQPQHF. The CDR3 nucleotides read TGTGCCAGCAGCCAGGACAGGAGCAATCAGCCCCAGCATTTT.

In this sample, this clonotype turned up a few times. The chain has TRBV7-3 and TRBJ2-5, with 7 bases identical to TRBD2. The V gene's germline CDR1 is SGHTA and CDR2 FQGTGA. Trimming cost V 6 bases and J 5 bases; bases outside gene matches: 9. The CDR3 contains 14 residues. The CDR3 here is CASSRRAGDETQYF. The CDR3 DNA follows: TGTGCCAGCAGTCGGCGGGCGGGAGACGAGACCCAGTACTTC.

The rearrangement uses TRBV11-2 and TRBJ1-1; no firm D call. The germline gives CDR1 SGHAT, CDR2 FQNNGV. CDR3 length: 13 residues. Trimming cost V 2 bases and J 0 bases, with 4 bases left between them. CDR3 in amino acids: CASSLQLNTEAFF. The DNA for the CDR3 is TGTGCCAGCAGCTTACAACTGAACACTGAAGCTTTCTTT.

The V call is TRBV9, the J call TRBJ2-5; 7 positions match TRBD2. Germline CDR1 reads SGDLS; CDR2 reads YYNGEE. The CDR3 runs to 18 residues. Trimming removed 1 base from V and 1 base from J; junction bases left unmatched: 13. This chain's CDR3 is CASSVNGRSGTTQETQYF. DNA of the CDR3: TGTGCCAGCAGCGTAAACGGGAGAAGCGGGACGACCCAAGAGACCCAGTACTTC.

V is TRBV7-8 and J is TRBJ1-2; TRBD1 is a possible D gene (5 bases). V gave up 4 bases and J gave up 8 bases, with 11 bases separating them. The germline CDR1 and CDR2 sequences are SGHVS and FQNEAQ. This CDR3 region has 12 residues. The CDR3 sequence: CASSWDSRGYTF. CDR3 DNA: TGTGCCAGCAGCTGGGACTCGAGGGGCTACACCTTC. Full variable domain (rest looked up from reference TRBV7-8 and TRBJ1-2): GAGVSQSPRYKVAKRGQDVALRCDPISGHVSLFWYQQALGQGPEFLTYFQNEAQLDKSGLPSDRFFAERPEGSVSTLKIQRTQQEDSAVYLCASSWDSRGYTFGSGTRLTVV.

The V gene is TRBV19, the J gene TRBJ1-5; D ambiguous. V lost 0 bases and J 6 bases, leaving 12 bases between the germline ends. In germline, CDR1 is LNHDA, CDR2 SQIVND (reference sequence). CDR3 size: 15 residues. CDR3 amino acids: CASSIEWSGGQPQHF. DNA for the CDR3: TGTGCCAGTAGTATAGAATGGTCTGGAGGTCAGCCCCAGCATTTT.

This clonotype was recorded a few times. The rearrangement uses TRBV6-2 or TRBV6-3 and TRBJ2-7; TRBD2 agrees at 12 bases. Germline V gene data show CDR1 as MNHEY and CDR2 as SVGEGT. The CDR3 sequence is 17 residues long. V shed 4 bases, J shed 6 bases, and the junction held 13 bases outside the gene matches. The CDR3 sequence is CASSFLTSGRSGFEQYF. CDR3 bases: TGTGCCAGCAGTTTCCTAACTAGCGGGAGGTCGGGTTTCGAGCAGTACTTC.

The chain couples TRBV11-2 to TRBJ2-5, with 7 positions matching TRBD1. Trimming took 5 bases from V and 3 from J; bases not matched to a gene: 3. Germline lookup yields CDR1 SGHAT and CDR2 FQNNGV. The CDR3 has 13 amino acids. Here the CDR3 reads CASSPGTEETQYF. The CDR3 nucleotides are TGTGCCAGCAGCCCCGGGACAGAAGAGACCCAGTACTTC.

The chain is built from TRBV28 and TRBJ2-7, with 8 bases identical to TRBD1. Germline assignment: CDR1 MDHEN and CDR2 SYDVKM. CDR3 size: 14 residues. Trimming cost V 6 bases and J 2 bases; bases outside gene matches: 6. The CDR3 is CASRQTGAAYEQYF. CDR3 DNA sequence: TGTGCCAGCAGGCAGACAGGGGCAGCCTACGAGCAGTACTTC.

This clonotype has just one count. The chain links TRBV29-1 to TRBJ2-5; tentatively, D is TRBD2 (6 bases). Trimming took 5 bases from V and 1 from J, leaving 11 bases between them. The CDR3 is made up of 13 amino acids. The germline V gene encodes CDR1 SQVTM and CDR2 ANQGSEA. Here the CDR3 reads CSVWRGGQETQYF. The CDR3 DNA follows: TGCAGCGTTTGGAGGGGCGGCCAAGAGACCCAGTACTTC.

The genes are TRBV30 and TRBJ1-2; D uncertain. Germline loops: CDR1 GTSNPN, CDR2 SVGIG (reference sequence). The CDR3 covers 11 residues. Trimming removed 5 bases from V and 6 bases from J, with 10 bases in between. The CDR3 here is CAWGSLNGYTF. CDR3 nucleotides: TGTGCCTGGGGTTCCCTTAATGGCTACACCTTC.

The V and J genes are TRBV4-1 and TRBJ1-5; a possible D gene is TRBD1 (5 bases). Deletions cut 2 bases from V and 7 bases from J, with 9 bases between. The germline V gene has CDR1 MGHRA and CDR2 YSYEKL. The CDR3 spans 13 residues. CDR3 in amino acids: CASSQQGGQPQHF. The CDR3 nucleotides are TGCGCCAGCAGCCAACAGGGAGGGCAGCCCCAGCATTTT.

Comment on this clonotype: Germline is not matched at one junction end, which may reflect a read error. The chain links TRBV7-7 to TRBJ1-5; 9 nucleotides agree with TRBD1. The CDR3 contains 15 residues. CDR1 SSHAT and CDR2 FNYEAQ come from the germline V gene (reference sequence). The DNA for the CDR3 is TGTGCTAGCAGCCCGCGACAGGGGGAGAATCAGCCCCAGCATTTT. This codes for CASSPRQGENQPQHF.

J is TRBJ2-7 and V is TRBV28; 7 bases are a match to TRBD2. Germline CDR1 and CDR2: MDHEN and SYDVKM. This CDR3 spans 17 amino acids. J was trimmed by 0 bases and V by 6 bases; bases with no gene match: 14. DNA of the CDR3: TGTGCCAGCAGCCCTCCCACGGCGGGAGTCGGCTCCTACGAGCAGTACTTC. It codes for CASSPPTAGVGSYEQYF.

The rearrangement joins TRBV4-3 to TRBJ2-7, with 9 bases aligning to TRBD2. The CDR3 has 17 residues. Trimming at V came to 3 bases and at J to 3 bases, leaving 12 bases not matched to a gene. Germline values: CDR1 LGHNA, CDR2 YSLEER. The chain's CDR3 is CASSQGIGTSSYYEQYF. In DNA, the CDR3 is TGCGCCAGCAGCCAGGGGATAGGGACTAGCTCTTACTACGAGCAGTACTTC.

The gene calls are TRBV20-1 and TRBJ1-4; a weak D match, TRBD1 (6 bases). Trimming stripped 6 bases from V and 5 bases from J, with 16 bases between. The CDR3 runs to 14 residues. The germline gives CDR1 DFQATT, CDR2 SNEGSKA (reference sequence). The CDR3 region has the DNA TGCAGTGCCAGACGGACAGCCGGGAATGAAAAACTGTTTTTT. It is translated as CSARRTAGNEKLFF.